This T cell receptor beta chain is drawn from a study of T-cell memory formation after mild COVID-19. Overall study context: Largely, TCR clusters stayed within a single donor. General study findings and limits: From day 15 to 85, contracting clones were balanced between CD4 and CD8, whereas later expanders leaned toward CD4+. Contracting CD4+ clones sat mainly in CM and EM; CD8+ in EMRA. Cross-reactive memory appears to have joined, as suggested by some responding clones showing up in pre-infection memory.

This clonotype was picked up a small number of times. As yet, its antigen is unknown. TCRdb processed the 5' RACE reads anew with MiXCR; each CDR3 protein has one entry. The sample shows fewer than 700,000 distinct CDR3 sequences, about a fifth of them seen only once. This CDR3 comprises 14 residues. The germline gives CDR1 SGDLS, CDR2 YYNGEE. V was pared by 0 bases and J by 5 bases, with 11 bases between. The receptor was isolated from an adult woman who had mild COVID-19 (a few samples of this study predate the infection). Cell type and time point are not known. The V and J genes are TRBV9 and TRBJ2-5, with D tentatively TRBD1 (6 bases). The specimen sequenced was PBMCs or a T cell subset sorted from them (not recorded which). CDR3 protein: CASSVGGGWETQYF. CDR3 nucleotides: TGTGCCAGCAGCGTAGGTGGGGGCTGGGAGACCCAGTACTTC. The variable domain in full, completed from reference TRBV9 and TRBJ2-5, reads DSGVTQTPKHLITATGQRVTLRCSPRSGDLSVYWYQQSLDQGLQFLIQYYNGEERAKGNILERFSAQQFPDLHSELNLSSLELGDSALYFCASSVGGGWETQYFGPGTRLLVL.